This passage covers 17 T cell receptor beta chains from one sample sequenced in a study of T cells after yellow fever vaccination. Via MiXCR, TCRdb re-called the 5' RACE reads, giving one row per CDR3 protein. The sample includes approximately 260,000 distinct CDR3 sequences, approximately 13% of them seen just once. Here the sequenced sample was CD4+ T cells sorted from PBMCs, taken 45 days after the yellow fever booster vaccination. The receptors originated from a man aged 25 to 40 who received the YFV17D yellow fever vaccine.

This clonotype has just a few counts. This sequence joins TRBV20-1 and TRBJ2-2; D ambiguous. The CDR3 extends over 15 amino acids. V was shortened by 3 bases and J by 4 bases, with 15 bases between the two germline ends. CDR1 is DFQATT, CDR2 SNEGSKA, per germline (reference sequence). The CDR3 sequence: CSASLPRAGTGELFF. Written as DNA, the CDR3 is TGCAGTGCTAGTCTACCCCGGGCCGGCACCGGGGAGCTGTTTTTT.

This chain links TRBV5-1 with TRBJ2-2; TRBD2 is a possible D gene (6 bases). Germline values: CDR1 SGHRS, CDR2 YFSETQ. Trimming left V 7 bases short and J 0 bases short, with 13 bases between. The CDR3 runs 15 residues. The CDR3 DNA reads as TGCGCCAGCGCAGGCGGGACGACGAACACCGGGGAGCTGTTTTTT. This codes for CASAGGTTNTGELFF.

This clonotype was seen a handful of times. The chain recombines TRBV6-1 with TRBJ2-7; 7 positions agree with TRBD2. V gave up 6 bases and J gave up 4 bases; unmatched junction bases: 6. This CDR3 is 13 amino acids long. CDR1 is MNHNS, CDR2 SASEGT, per germline. CDR3: CASSPDGRYEQYF. The CDR3 bases are TGTGCCAGCAGCCCGGACGGGAGGTACGAGCAGTACTTC.

On this clonotype itself: One end of the junction fails to match germline, which may point to a read error. The CDR3, as DNA: TGCAGCGTCTTGTTAGGGGACTCGACGTTC. Amino acid sequence: CSVLLGDSTF. The gene calls are TRBV29-1 and TRBJ2-1; perhaps TRBD2 as D (6 bases). The germline CDR1 and CDR2 sequences are SQVTM and ANQGSEA. This CDR3 spans 10 amino acids.

This clonotype was observed a few times. This chain links TRBV7-2 with TRBJ2-3; perhaps TRBD1 as D (6 bases). V lost 0 bases and J 3 bases, leaving 13 bases between the germline ends. The CDR3 contains 16 residues. Germline V CDR1 and CDR2: SGHTA, FQGNSA. CDR3 region: CASSLAAGDKTDTQYF. CDR3 nucleotide sequence: TGTGCCAGCAGCTTAGCAGCCGGGGACAAGACAGATACGCAGTATTTT.

The rearrangement uses TRBV20-1 and TRBJ2-7, with D possibly TRBD1 on 5 matching bases. Germline assignment: CDR1 DFQATT and CDR2 SNEGSKA (reference sequence). V gave up 0 bases and J gave up 3 bases, with 12 bases separating them. This CDR3 has 14 amino acids. The CDR3 reads CSARDLETVYEQYF. In DNA, the CDR3 is TGCAGTGCTAGAGATCTTGAGACAGTCTACGAGCAGTACTTC.

This clonotype was detected ten times or more. The V call is TRBV20-1, the J call TRBJ2-5; no reliable D call. With 3 bases removed from V and 4 bases from J, the gap between germline ends came to 9 bases. The CDR3 has 12 amino acids. In germline, CDR1 is DFQATT, CDR2 SNEGSKA (reference sequence). The CDR3 here is CSARWISETQYF. The CDR3 bases are TGCAGTGCTAGGTGGATCTCAGAGACCCAGTACTTC.

The genes are TRBV5-1 and TRBJ1-6; D perhaps matches TRBD1 (6 bases). V was trimmed by 6 bases and J by 8 bases, leaving 12 bases between them. There are 13 residues in the CDR3. Germline V CDR1 and CDR2: SGHRS, YFSETQ. The CDR3 region is CASTQDSHSPLHF. The CDR3 DNA reads TGCGCCAGCACCCAGGACAGTCATTCACCCCTCCACTTT.

This clonotype has just a few counts. This chain uses TRBV29-1 with TRBJ2-3, with D hard to call. This CDR3 contains 14 residues. Per the germline V gene, CDR1 is SQVTM and CDR2 is ANQGSEA. V was trimmed by 4 bases and J by 1 base, leaving 12 bases between them. In DNA, the CDR3 is TGCAGCGTTGGGACCAAGATCGGCACAGATACGCAGTATTTT. Translating gives CSVGTKIGTDTQYF.

This chain links TRBV5-1 with TRBJ2-1; D uncertain. Trimming removed 4 bases at V and 0 bases at J, with 20 bases between. This CDR3 has 18 amino acids. Looked up from germline, CDR1 is SGHRS and CDR2 is YFSETQ. CDR3 in DNA: TGCGCCAGCAGCCTTACCCCCCGAAACCCAAGCTCCTACAATGAGCAGTTCTTC. Translation gives CASSLTPRNPSSYNEQFF.

This clonotype was seen only a few times. The rearrangement links TRBV19 to TRBJ2-7, with D tentatively TRBD1 (5 bases). The CDR3 runs 20 residues. Germline V gives CDR1 LNHDA, CDR2 SQIVND (reference sequence). Trimming cost V 5 bases and J 2 bases, with 31 bases left between them. In DNA, the CDR3 is TGTGCCAGTAGTGCCCGGCTGGGGCGAATGCCGGACGTAGTTCCCTACGAGCAGTACTTC. Protein sequence: CASSARLGRMPDVVPYEQYF. Filled out from reference TRBV19 and TRBJ2-7, the complete variable domain reads DGGITQSPKYLFRKEGQNVTLSCEQNLNHDAMYWYRQDPGQGLRLIYYSQIVNDFQKGDIAEGYSVSREKKESFPLTVTSAQKNPTAFYLCASSARLGRMPDVVPYEQYFGPGTRLTVT.

This clonotype occurred a few times. V usage is TRBV5-6 and J usage is TRBJ2-7; D is undetermined. V lost 1 base to trimming and J lost 3 bases, with 5 bases between them. Per the germline V gene, CDR1 is SGHDT and CDR2 is YYEEEE. The CDR3 has 12 amino acids. The CDR3 here is CASSLSDYEQYF. The CDR3 coding sequence is TGTGCCAGCAGCTTGAGTGACTACGAGCAGTACTTC.

This clonotype was detected ten times or more. The chain uses TRBV7-2 and TRBJ2-1; D is possibly TRBD2 (6 bases). Germline CDR1 is SGHTA and CDR2 is FQGNSA. Trimming removed 2 bases from V and 3 bases from J, with 8 bases in between. The length of the CDR3 is 14 residues. Written as DNA, the CDR3 is TGTGCCAGCAGCTTATTGGGACTCTACAATGAGCAGTTCTTC. Its protein product is CASSLLGLYNEQFF.

This clonotype was recorded a few times. The V gene is TRBV3-1, the J gene TRBJ1-1; perhaps TRBD1 as D (6 bases). V lost 0 bases to trimming and J lost 9 bases, with 17 bases between them. Germline values: CDR1 LGHDT, CDR2 YNNKEL (reference sequence). This CDR3 comprises 15 residues. The chain's CDR3 is CASSQDPGVSNQAFF. The CDR3 DNA reads TGTGCCAGCAGCCAAGATCCAGGGGTCTCCAACCAAGCTTTCTTT.

The J gene is TRBJ2-4, the V gene TRBV5-6; no clear D. This CDR3 has 15 residues. Germline CDR1 SGHDT, CDR2 YYEEEE. V gave up 2 bases and J gave up 0 bases, with 9 bases separating them. As DNA, the CDR3 is TGTGCCAGCAGCTTAGGGTTTTTAGCCAAAAACATTCAGTACTTC. It specifies CASSLGFLAKNIQYF.

DNA of the CDR3: TGTGCCAGCAGTTTCGGAGGGACTAGTAGGTCAGATACGCAGTATTTT. This translates into CASSFGGTSRSDTQYF. The V and J genes are TRBV12-3 or TRBV12-4 and TRBJ2-3; TRBD2 matches at 8 bases. This CDR3 has 16 residues. V was clipped by 3 bases and J by 4 bases; unmatched bases: 9.

The chain links TRBV6-5 to TRBJ1-5; D remains ambiguous. V lost 4 bases and J 5 bases, leaving 6 bases between the germline ends. The germline V gene encodes CDR1 MNHEY and CDR2 SVGAGI. This CDR3 has 12 residues. CDR3 region: CASSSTHQPQHF. Written as DNA, the CDR3 is TGTGCCAGCAGTTCCACCCATCAGCCCCAGCATTTT.